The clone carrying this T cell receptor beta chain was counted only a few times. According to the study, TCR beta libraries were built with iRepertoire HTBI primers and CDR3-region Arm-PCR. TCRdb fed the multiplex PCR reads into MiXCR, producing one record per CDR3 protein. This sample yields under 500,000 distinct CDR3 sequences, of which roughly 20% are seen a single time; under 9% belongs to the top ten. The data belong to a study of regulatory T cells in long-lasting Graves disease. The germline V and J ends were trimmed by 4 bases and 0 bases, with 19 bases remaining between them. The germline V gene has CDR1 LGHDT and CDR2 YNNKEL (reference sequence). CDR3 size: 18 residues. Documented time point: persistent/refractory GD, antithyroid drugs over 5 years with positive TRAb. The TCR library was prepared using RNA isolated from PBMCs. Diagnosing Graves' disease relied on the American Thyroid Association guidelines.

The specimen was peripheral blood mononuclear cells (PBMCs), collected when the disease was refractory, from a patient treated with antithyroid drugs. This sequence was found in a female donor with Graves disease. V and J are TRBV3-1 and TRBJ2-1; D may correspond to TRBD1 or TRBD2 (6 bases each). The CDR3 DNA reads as TGTGCCAGCAGCCCGCCGTACGGGGGCCCGAGCTCCTACAATGAGCAGTTCTTC. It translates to CASSPPYGGPSSYNEQFF.